This T cell receptor (beta chain) was found in a study of human T cells and chemical hapten exposure. Study at large: There were per-sample TCR yield variations, arising mainly from small pooled library volume differences.

Total RNA was isolated from unfractionated whole blood. Individual cDNA molecules (in the library) carried attached unique molecular identifiers. Original data processing: With a range of roughly 23,224 to 690,600, the median per sample was around 96,000 TCRs. TCRdb redid the calling of the reads with MiXCR, one entry per CDR3 protein. Here the V and J calls rest on TCRdb's processing, not on the authors' analysis. The sample yields roughly 120,000 distinct CDR3 sequences, less than 10% seen once. Overall study findings and caveats: After DPC sensitization, TCRs above 1 in 1000 frequency showed no change.

This clonotype was detected ten times or more. Its antigen is as yet unknown. Mismatch with germline at one junction end may stem from a read error. The CDR3 length is 13 residues. Germline V gene sequence: CDR1 DFQATT, CDR2 SNEGSKA (reference sequence). Specimen: whole blood. The chain recombines TRBV20-1 with TRBJ1-2; no clear D. The sequence came from a human donor in good health. Some clones in this sample may be carry-over from other donors' samples. The chain's CDR3 is CSARDFVSPPYSF. The CDR3 DNA reads as TGCAGTGCTAGGGACTTCGTCTCCCCCCCCTATAGCTTC.